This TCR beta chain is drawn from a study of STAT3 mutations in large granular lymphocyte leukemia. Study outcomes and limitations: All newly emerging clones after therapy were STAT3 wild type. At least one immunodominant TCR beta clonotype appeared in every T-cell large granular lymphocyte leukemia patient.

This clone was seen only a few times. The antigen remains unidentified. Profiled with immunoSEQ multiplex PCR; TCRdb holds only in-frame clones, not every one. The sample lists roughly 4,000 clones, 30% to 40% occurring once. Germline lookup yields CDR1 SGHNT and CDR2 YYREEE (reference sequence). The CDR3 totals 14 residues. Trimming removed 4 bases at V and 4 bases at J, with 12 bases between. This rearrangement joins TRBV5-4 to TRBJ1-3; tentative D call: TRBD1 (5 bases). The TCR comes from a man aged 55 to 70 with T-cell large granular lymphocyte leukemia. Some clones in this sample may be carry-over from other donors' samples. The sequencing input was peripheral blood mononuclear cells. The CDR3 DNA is TGTGCCAGCAGCAGAGGGGTTCCAGGAAACACCATATATTTT. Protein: CASSRGVPGNTIYF.